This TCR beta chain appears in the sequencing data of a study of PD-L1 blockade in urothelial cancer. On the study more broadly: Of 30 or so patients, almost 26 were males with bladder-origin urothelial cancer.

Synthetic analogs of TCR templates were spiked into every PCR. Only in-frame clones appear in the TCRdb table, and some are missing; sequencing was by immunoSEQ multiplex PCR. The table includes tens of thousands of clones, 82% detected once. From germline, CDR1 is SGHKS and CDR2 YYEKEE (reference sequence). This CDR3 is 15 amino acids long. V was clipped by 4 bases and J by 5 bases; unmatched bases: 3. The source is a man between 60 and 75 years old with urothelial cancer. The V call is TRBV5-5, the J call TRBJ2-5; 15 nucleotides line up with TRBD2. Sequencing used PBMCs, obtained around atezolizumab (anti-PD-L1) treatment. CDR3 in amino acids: CASSGLAGGWETQYF. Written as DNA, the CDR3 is TGTGCCAGCAGCGGACTAGCGGGGGGGTGGGAGACCCAGTACTTC. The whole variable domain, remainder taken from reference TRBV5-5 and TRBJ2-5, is DAGVTQSPTHLIKTRGQQVTLRCSPISGHKSVSWYQQVLGQGPQFIFQYYEKEERGRGNFPDRFSARQFPNYSSELNVNALLLGDSALYLCASSGLAGGWETQYFGPGTRLLVL.